The clone carrying this T cell receptor beta chain was counted ten times or more. The sample comes from a study of T cells in Graves' hyperthyroidism and ophthalmopathy. Regions amplified from RNA transcripts were the TCR beta CDR3 regions. The HTBI set primed first-round TCR CDR3 RT-PCR. Each CDR3 protein is one row after TCRdb ran MiXCR on the multiplex PCR reads. The sample includes about 590,000 distinct CDR3 sequences, approximately 14% of them seen just once. The origin of this receptor is a woman between 18 and 29 years old with Graves' ophthalmopathy. What was sequenced was blood.

The CDR3 nucleotides are TGTGCCAGCAGCGCCCCGTCCCGACAGGGGGTGGCCAAAAACATTCAGTACTTC. It yields the protein CASSAPSRQGVAKNIQYF. J is TRBJ2-4 and V is TRBV9; 9 bases are a match to TRBD1. In germline, CDR1 is SGDLS, CDR2 YYNGEE. The CDR3 has 18 amino acids. The V gene end was trimmed by 3 bases and the J gene end by 1 base; junction bases not matched to a gene: 11.